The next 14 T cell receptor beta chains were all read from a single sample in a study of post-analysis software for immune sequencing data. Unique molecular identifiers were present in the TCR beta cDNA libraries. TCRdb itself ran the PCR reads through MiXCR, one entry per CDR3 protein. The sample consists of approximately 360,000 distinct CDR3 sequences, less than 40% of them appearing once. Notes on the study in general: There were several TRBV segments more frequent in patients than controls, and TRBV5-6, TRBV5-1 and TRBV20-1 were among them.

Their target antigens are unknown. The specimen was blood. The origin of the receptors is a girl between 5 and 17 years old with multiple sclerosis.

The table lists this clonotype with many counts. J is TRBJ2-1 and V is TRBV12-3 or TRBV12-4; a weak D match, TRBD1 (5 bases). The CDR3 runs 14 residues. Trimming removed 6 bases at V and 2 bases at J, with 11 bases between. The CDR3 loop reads CASSLTETYNEQFF. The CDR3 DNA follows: TGTGCCAGCAGCCTGACAGAGACCTACAATGAGCAGTTCTTC.

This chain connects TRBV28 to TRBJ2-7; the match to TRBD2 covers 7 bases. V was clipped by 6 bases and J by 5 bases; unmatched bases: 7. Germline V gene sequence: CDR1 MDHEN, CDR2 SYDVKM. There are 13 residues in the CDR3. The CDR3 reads CASRGWGGNEQYF. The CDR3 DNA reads TGTGCCAGCAGGGGCTGGGGGGGAAACGAGCAGTACTTC.

The CDR3 DNA sequence: TGTGCCAGCAGGACGGGACACAACCAAGAGACCCAGTACTTC. Amino acid sequence: CASRTGHNQETQYF. The chain carries TRBV28 and TRBJ2-5; D may be TRBD1 (6 bases). V lost 6 bases and J lost 0, with 11 bases in between. The CDR3 totals 14 residues. The germline gives CDR1 MDHEN, CDR2 SYDVKM.

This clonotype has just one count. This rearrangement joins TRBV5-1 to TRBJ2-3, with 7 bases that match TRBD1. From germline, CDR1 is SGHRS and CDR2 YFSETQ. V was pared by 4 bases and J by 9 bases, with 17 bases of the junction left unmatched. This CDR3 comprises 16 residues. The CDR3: CASSRRQGTTDPTQYF. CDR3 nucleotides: TGCGCCAGCAGCCGCCGACAGGGAACGACCGACCCCACGCAGTATTTT.

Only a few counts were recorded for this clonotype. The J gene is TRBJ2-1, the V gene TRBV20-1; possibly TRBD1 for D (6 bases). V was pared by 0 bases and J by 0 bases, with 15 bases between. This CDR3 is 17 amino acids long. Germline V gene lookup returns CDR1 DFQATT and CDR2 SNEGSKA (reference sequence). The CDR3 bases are TGCAGTGCTAGAGATCTCTCTACAGGGTACTCCTACAATGAGCAGTTCTTC. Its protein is CSARDLSTGYSYNEQFF.

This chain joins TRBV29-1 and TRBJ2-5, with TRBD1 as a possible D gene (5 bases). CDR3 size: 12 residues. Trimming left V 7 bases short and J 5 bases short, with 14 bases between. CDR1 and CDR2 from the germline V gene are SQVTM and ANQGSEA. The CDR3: CSAQDGAETQYF. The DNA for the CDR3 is TGCAGCGCACAGGACGGAGCGGAGACCCAGTACTTC.

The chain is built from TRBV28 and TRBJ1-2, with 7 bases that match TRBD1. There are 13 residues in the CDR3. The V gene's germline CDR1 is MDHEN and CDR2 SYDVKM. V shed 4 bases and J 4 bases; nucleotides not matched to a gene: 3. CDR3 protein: CASSSGGSYGYTF. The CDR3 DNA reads TGTGCCAGCAGTTCAGGGGGGAGCTATGGCTACACCTTC.

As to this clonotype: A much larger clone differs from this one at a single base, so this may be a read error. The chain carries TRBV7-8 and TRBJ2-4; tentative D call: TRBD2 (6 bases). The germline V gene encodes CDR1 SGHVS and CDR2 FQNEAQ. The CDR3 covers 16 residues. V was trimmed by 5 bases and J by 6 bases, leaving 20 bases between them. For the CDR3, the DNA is TGTGCCAGCAGCACCCTAGCGATCTCACGGGTAAACATTCAGTACTTC. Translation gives CASSTLAISRVNIQYF. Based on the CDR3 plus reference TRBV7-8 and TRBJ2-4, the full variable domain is GAGVSQSPRYKVAKRGQDVALRCDPISGHVSLFWYQQALGQGPEFLTYFQNEAQLDKSGLPSDRFFAERPEGSVSTLKIQRTQQEDSAVYLCASSTLAISRVNIQYFGAGTRLSVL.

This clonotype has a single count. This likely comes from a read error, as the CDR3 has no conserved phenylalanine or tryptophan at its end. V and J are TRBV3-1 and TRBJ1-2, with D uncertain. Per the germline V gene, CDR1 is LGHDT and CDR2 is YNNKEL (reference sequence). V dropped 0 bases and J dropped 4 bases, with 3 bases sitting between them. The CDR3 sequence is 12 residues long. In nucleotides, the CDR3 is TGTGCCAGCAGCCAAGAAAGCTATGGCTACACCAGC. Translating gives CASSQESYGYTS.

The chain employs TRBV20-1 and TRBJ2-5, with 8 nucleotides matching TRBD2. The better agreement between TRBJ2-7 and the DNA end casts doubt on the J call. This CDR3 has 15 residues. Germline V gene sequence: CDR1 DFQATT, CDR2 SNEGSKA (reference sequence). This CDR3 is CSANQRTSRPYEQYF. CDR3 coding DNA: TGCAGTGCTAACCAAAGGACTAGCAGACCCTACGAGCAGTACTTC.

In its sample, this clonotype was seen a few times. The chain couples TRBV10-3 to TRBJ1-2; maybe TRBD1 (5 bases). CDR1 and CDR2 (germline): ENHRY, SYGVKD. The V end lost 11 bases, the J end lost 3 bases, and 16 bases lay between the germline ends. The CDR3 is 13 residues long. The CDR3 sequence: CASGRDPYYGYTF. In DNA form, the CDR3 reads TGTGCCTCGGGGCGGGACCCTTACTATGGCTACACCTTC.

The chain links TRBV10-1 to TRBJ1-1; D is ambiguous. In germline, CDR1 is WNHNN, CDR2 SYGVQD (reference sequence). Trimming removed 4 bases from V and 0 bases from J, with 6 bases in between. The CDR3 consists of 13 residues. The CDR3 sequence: CASSGYMNTEAFF. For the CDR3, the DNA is TGCGCCAGCAGTGGCTACATGAACACTGAAGCTTTCTTT.

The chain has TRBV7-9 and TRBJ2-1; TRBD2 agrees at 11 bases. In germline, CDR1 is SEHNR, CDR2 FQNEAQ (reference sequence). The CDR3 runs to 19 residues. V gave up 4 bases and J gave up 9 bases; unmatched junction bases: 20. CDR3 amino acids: CASSSRDSGGAPRTLEQFF. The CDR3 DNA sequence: TGTGCCAGCAGCTCCCGGGATAGCGGGGGGGCCCCCCGTACCCTTGAGCAGTTCTTC.

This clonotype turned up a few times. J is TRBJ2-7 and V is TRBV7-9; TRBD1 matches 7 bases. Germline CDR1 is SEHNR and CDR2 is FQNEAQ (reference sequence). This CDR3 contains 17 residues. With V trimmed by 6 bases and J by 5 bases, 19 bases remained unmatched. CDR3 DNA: TGTGCCAGCAGTTCCCAGGGACAGCCCCAGGGCCCCCACGAGCAGTACTTC. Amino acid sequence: CASSSQGQPQGPHEQYF.